Below, one TCR beta chain is given with its context. Per the original methods: Reference gene primer amplification gave estimated nucleated cell counts. TCRdb's table, derived via immunoSEQ multiplex PCR, lists solely in-frame clones and lacks some. The D gene and trimming were derived from the DNA, and the V and J assignments and clone size from that table. Of approximately 130,000 clones listed, roughly 81% are singletons. The CDR3 is 17 amino acids. Per germline, CDR1 MNHNS and CDR2 SASEGT. V gave up 3 bases and J gave up 0 bases, with 15 bases separating them. This entry belongs to a study of blood T cell repertoires in COVID-19.

The sequencing input was peripheral blood. This sequence joins TRBV6-1 and TRBJ1-5; D ambiguous. The receptor was derived from a human donor in a cohort sampled during active COVID-19. CDR3 DNA sequence: TGTGCCAGCAGTGAGGAGGACGGATTCTATAGCAATCAGCCCCAGCATTTT. This encodes CASSEEDGFYSNQPQHF.